The 29 T cell receptor beta chains listed next were all sequenced from one sample in a study of T cell repertoires and leukemia-associated antigens. TCRdb processed the 5' RACE reads anew with MiXCR; each CDR3 protein has one entry. The sample shows about 11,000 distinct CDR3 sequences, 35% to 45% of them seen only once. These receptors are not linked to any known antigen. Sequencing used CD3+ T cells sorted from blood and cultured. These TCRs come from a female donor in good health.

This clonotype has ten or more counts. The rearrangement links TRBV2 to TRBJ1-1; 12 bases match TRBD1. The trim removed 8 bases at V and 3 bases at J, leaving 13 bases unmatched. CDR3 length equals 17 residues. Germline-derived CDR1 and CDR2 are SNHLY and FYNNEI. The CDR3 DNA reads TGTGCCAGCTTAAGTACTGGTTGGGACAGGGGGCACACTGAAGCTTTCTTT. It encodes CASLSTGWDRGHTEAFF.

There are many counts of this clonotype. This chain uses TRBV19 with TRBJ1-2; TRBD1 matches 9 bases. The germline gives CDR1 LNHDA, CDR2 SQIVND (reference sequence). Unmatched junction bases numbered 16, after V lost 7 bases and J lost 1 base. The CDR3 has 18 residues. The CDR3 loop is CASNRKPGQGRGNYGYTF. CDR3 DNA: TGTGCCAGTAACCGAAAACCGGGACAGGGTCGTGGTAACTATGGCTACACCTTC.

The table lists this clonotype with a few counts. This chain uses TRBV18 with TRBJ2-3, with TRBD1 identical over 9 bases. The CDR3 covers 15 residues. J gave up 14 bases and V 1 base, and 13 bases lay outside the gene matches. Germline CDR1 KGHSH, CDR2 LQKENI. The CDR3 loop is CASSPQGTGPRSRYF. CDR3 nucleotides: TGTGCCAGCTCACCACAGGGGACAGGGCCCCGGTCGAGGTATTTT.

This clonotype was detected a few times. One junction end does not reproduce the germline sequence, and a read error may be involved. The chain joins TRBV10-3 to TRBJ2-1; tentatively, D is TRBD1 (5 bases). Germline CDR1 ENHRY, CDR2 SYGVKD. The CDR3 has 13 residues. CDR3 sequence reads: CAISGGEDRLTRF. The CDR3 region has the DNA TGTGCCATCAGTGGTGGGGAAGACAGACTGACCAGATTC.

This clonotype was detected many times. This chain uses TRBV4-1 with TRBJ1-2; 8 nucleotides line up with TRBD1. The CDR3 runs to 16 residues. V dropped 1 base and J dropped 6; count of bases not matched to a gene: 10. Looked up from germline, CDR1 is MGHRA and CDR2 is YSYEKL. This CDR3 is CASSQALDRATDGYTF. In nucleotides, the CDR3 is TGCGCCAGCAGCCAAGCCCTGGACAGGGCCACCGATGGCTACACCTTC.

A remark on this clonotype: A read error may account for a junction end that differs from germline. The chain employs TRBV7-9 and TRBJ2-7, with 10 bases fitting TRBD1. The length of the CDR3 is 14 residues. CDR1 SEHNR and CDR2 FQNEAQ come from the germline V gene (reference sequence). The CDR3 bases are TGTGCCAGCAGCCTCGGGACAGGGGCCCACGAGCAGTACTTT. This encodes CASSLGTGAHEQYF. The full variable domain, rest sourced from reference TRBV7-9 and TRBJ2-7, is DTGVSQNPRHKITKRGQNVTFRCDPISEHNRLYWYRQTLGQGPEFLTYFQNEAQLEKSRLLSDRFSAERPKGSFSTLEIQRTEQGDSAMYLCASSLGTGAHEQYFGPGTRLTVT.

In this sample, this clonotype turned up once. This sequence joins TRBV7-2 and TRBJ1-5; possible D gene TRBD1, 5 bases. This CDR3 region has 13 residues. Germline V gene lookup returns CDR1 SGHTA and CDR2 FQGNSA. Trimming left V 4 bases short and J 5 bases short, with 9 bases between. DNA of the CDR3: TGTGCCAGCAGCTCCGGGACCCATCAGCCCCAGCATTTT. Its protein product is CASSSGTHQPQHF.

Here the CDR3 reads CGRSYWAYNEQFF. The CDR3 bases are TGCGGCCGCAGCTACTGGGCCTACAATGAGCAGTTCTTC. The rearrangement joins TRBV4-1 to TRBJ2-1; no firm D call. The CDR3 spans 13 residues. Germline V CDR1 and CDR2: MGHRA, YSYEKL.

By its share, this clonotype is medium-sized (0.01 to 0.1%). The chain links TRBV20-1 to TRBJ2-1, with TRBD2 matching 7 bases. Germline V gene data show CDR1 as DFQATT and CDR2 as SNEGSKA (reference sequence). Trimming took 1 base from V and 6 from J; bases not matched to a gene: 12. The CDR3 runs 16 residues. The CDR3 coding sequence is TGCAGTGCTAGAGGAAAGCATAGCGGGCCCTCCAATGAGCAGTTCTTC. Protein product: CSARGKHSGPSNEQFF.

By share, this clonotype ranks as medium-sized (0.01 to 0.1%). The chain couples TRBV5-1 to TRBJ2-6; D remains unclear. The CDR3 totals 13 residues. Deletions cut 7 bases from V and 3 bases from J, with 8 bases between. The germline CDR1 and CDR2 sequences are SGHRS and YFSETQ. DNA of the CDR3: TGCGCCAGCGTTACGGTTGGGGCCAACGTCCTGACTTTC. This codes for CASVTVGANVLTF.

This clonotype was recorded at least ten times. The chain couples TRBV5-1 to TRBJ2-4; 7 bases match TRBD1. This CDR3 spans 16 amino acids. The V and J ends lost 0 bases and 6 bases, in that order; junction bases with no gene match: 9. Germline V gene lookup returns CDR1 SGHRS and CDR2 YFSETQ. CDR3 residues: CASSLDTPRTGNIQYF. CDR3 in DNA: TGCGCCAGCAGCTTGGACACCCCCCGGACAGGAAACATTCAGTACTTC.

By its share, this clonotype is medium-sized. The chain combines TRBV5-1 with TRBJ2-5; no clear D gene. Trimming cost V 7 bases and J 1 base, with 11 bases left between them. CDR3 length: 13 amino acids. Germline loops: CDR1 SGHRS, CDR2 YFSETQ. The CDR3 spells CASSMNIQETQYF. CDR3 coding DNA: TGCGCCAGCTCTATGAACATCCAAGAGACCCAGTACTTC.

V is TRBV29-1 and J is TRBJ1-2, with no clear D. V lost 4 bases and J lost 11, with 11 bases in between. This CDR3 has 10 residues. Per the germline V gene, CDR1 is SQVTM and CDR2 is ANQGSEA. The CDR3 coding sequence is TGCAGCGTTGGCCAGATGGAGTACACCTTC. It specifies CSVGQMEYTF.

The chain employs TRBV20-1 and TRBJ2-3; 12 bases agree with TRBD2. Germline V gene sequence: CDR1 DFQATT, CDR2 SNEGSKA (reference sequence). The V segment lost 1 base and the J segment 3 bases; nucleotides outside the gene matches: 8. The CDR3 totals 17 residues. The CDR3 coding sequence is TGCAGTGCTAGAGCCCCCCGACTAGCGGGAGTGACAGATACGCAGTATTTT. The encoded protein is CSARAPRLAGVTDTQYF.

The chain is built from TRBV21-1 and TRBJ2-7; TRBD1, the table's D call, was not compared with the DNA. TRBV21-1 is deemed a pseudogene. The CDR3 runs 11 residues. The DNA for the CDR3 is TGTGCCAGCAGATTACAGGGAGAGCAGTACTTC. It translates to CASRLQGEQYF.

In regard to this clonotype: At one end, the junction sequence differs from germline, possibly due to a read error. The chain recombines TRBV10-3 with TRBJ2-5; 9 nucleotides line up with TRBD1. Germline CDR1 ENHRY, CDR2 SYGVKD. The CDR3 length is 15 residues. The CDR3 spells CAIIEWDREQETQYF. CDR3 DNA sequence: TGCGCCATCATTGAGTGGGACAGGGAGCAAGAGACCCAGTACTTC.

This clonotype was detected a few times. J is TRBJ2-3 and V is TRBV5-4, with 10 bases that match TRBD2. The CDR3 runs 18 residues. The V gene end was trimmed by 2 bases and the J gene end by 1 base; junction bases not matched to a gene: 10. The germline V gene has CDR1 SGHNT and CDR2 YYREEE (reference sequence). Written as DNA, the CDR3 is TGTGCCAGCAGCTTTAATCTAGCGGGAGTTTATGGCACAGATACGCAGTATTTT. It yields the protein CASSFNLAGVYGTDTQYF. Complete variable domain (other parts from reference TRBV5-4 and TRBJ2-3): ETGVTQSPTHLIKTRGQQVTLRCSSQSGHNTVSWYQQALGQGPQFIFQYYREEENGRGNFPPRFSGLQFPNYSSELNVNALELDDSALYLCASSFNLAGVYGTDTQYFGPGTRLTVL.

The chain recombines TRBV5-1 with TRBJ1-1; 7 nucleotides line up with TRBD1. Germline V gene data show CDR1 as SGHRS and CDR2 as YFSETQ. Losses at the gene ends were 3 bases for V and 0 bases for J; bases not matched to a gene: 5. The CDR3 sequence is 15 residues long. The CDR3 reads CASSWSTGMNTEAFF. The CDR3 DNA follows: TGCGCCAGCAGCTGGTCGACAGGGATGAACACTGAAGCTTTCTTT. Looking up the rest from reference TRBV5-1 and TRBJ1-1 gives the full variable domain: KAGVTQTPRYLIKTRGQQVTLSCSPISGHRSVSWYQQTPGQGLQFLFEYFSETQRNKGNFPGRFSGRQFSNSRSEMNVSTLELGDSALYLCASSWSTGMNTEAFFGQGTRLTVV.

This clonotype is medium-sized in the sample. This chain uses TRBV10-3 with TRBJ2-6, with 11 bases matching TRBD2. J was trimmed by 4 bases and V by 5 bases; bases with no gene match: 22. CDR3 length: 22 residues. Germline CDR1 and CDR2: ENHRY and SYGVKD. DNA for the CDR3: TGTGCCATCAGTTTCTTAAAAACTAGCGGGAGACTACCTTTTCTGGGGGCCAACGTCCTGACTTTC. It codes for CAISFLKTSGRLPFLGANVLTF.

On this clonotype: At one boundary the junction diverges from the germline segment, which might be a read error. The V and J genes are TRBV5-1 and TRBJ2-1, with D maybe TRBD2 (5 bases). Germline lookup yields CDR1 SGHRS and CDR2 YFSETQ. The CDR3 totals 14 residues. CDR3 nucleotide sequence: TGCGCCTGCAGCTCCTCTAGCACCCAGAATGAGCAGTTCTTC. Encoded protein: CACSSSSTQNEQFF.

This clonotype was seen more than once but under ten times. The rearrangement links TRBV20-1 to TRBJ2-3, with 8 bases matching TRBD2. Per the germline V gene, CDR1 is DFQATT and CDR2 is SNEGSKA (reference sequence). There are 13 residues in the CDR3. The V segment lost 3 bases and the J segment 4 bases; nucleotides outside the gene matches: 3. Here the CDR3 reads CSASPGGSDTQYF. CDR3 coding DNA: TGCAGTGCTAGTCCGGGGGGGTCAGATACGCAGTATTTT.

Turning to this clonotype: The CDR3 does not close with the conserved phenylalanine or tryptophan, likely indicating a read error. The chain uses TRBV5-1 and TRBJ1-5; no firm D call. The J call may be faulty, since TRBJ2-3 better matches the DNA end. The germline V gene encodes CDR1 SGHRS and CDR2 YFSETQ. The length of the CDR3 is 13 residues. This CDR3 is CASSLGFGQPQYI. The DNA for the CDR3 is TGCGCCAGCAGCTTGGGGTTTGGTCAGCCCCAGTATATT.

The chain combines TRBV28 with TRBJ2-6; 10 nucleotides agree with TRBD1. With 7 bases clipped from V and 0 bases from J, the junction kept 6 bases outside the gene matches. The CDR3 spans 17 residues. Germline V CDR1 and CDR2: MDHEN, SYDVKM. The DNA for the CDR3 is TGTGCCAGCACCATGGGACAGGGGTACTCTGGGGCCAACGTCCTGACTTTC. As protein: CASTMGQGYSGANVLTF.

This clonotype counts as medium-sized (0.01 to 0.1%). The rearrangement uses TRBV6-4 and TRBJ2-3, with D maybe TRBD2 (7 bases). The CDR3 contains 15 residues. Germline CDR1 MRHNA, CDR2 SNTAGT. V was trimmed by 10 bases and J by 4 bases, leaving 21 bases between them. The CDR3 spells CATHPGGADADTQYF. CDR3 nucleotides: TGTGCCACCCATCCGGGGGGCGCGGACGCAGATACGCAGTATTTT.

The chain couples TRBV4-2 to TRBJ2-7; D gene uncertain. Germline V gene sequence: CDR1 LGHNA, CDR2 YNFKEQ. Trimming pared 0 bases from V and 1 base from J, leaving 10 bases between. The CDR3 is 15 residues long. CDR3 residues: CASSQEEHASYEQYF. In DNA form, the CDR3 reads TGTGCCAGCAGCCAAGAAGAACATGCATCCTACGAGCAGTACTTC.

As to this clonotype: An end of the junction differs from the germline gene, which may be a read error. The chain couples TRBV24-1 to TRBJ2-1, with D unclear. The CDR3 is 11 amino acids. Germline CDR1 reads KGHDR; CDR2 reads SFDVKD. CDR3 loop: CTTSAFNEQFF. The CDR3 bases are TGTACCACCAGTGCGTTCAATGAGCAGTTCTTC.

The gene calls are TRBV7-8 and TRBJ1-2, with D uncertain. Germline CDR1 is SGHVS and CDR2 is FQNEAQ. The CDR3 spans 16 residues. V was shortened by 0 bases and J by 0 bases, with 11 bases between the two germline ends. CDR3 coding DNA: TGTGCCAGCAGCTTAGCCCGGGAGCCCGCTAACTATGGCTACACCTTC. It is translated as CASSLAREPANYGYTF.

The rearrangement uses TRBV20-1 and TRBJ2-6; D is ambiguous. The CDR3 is 17 amino acids. With 0 bases removed from V and 0 bases from J, the gap between germline ends came to 12 bases. Germline values: CDR1 DFQATT, CDR2 SNEGSKA (reference sequence). CDR3 nucleotide sequence: TGCAGTGCTAGAGATACCAGAACACCCTCTGGGGCCAACGTCCTGACTTTC. This translates into CSARDTRTPSGANVLTF.

This clonotype was recorded at least ten times. The chain is built from TRBV20-1 and TRBJ2-6; unclear D gene. Germline values: CDR1 DFQATT, CDR2 SNEGSKA (reference sequence). The CDR3 runs 13 residues. Trimming removed 7 bases from V and 0 bases from J, with 7 bases in between. DNA of the CDR3: TGCAGTGTCGTTCACTCTGGGGCCAACGTCCTGACTTTC. This translates into CSVVHSGANVLTF.